The source of this T cell receptor (beta chain) is a study of shared clonotypes between healthy human individuals. Some clones are missing from TCRdb's copy, which holds only in-frame ones; the method was immunoSEQ multiplex PCR. The sample carries roughly 1.5 million clones, about 98% recorded once. Germline V gene lookup returns CDR1 SGHAT and CDR2 FQDESV (reference sequence). The CDR3 totals 14 residues. V was pared by 7 bases and J by 3 bases, with 16 bases between. The rearrangement joins TRBV11-1 to TRBJ2-7; D may correspond to TRBD1 or TRBD2 (5 bases each). Sequences were obtained from naive CD4+ T cells sorted from blood. Regarding subset: CD45RA+ positively selected. The clonotype was recovered from a young man in good health. This CDR3 is CASKSGDGFYEQYF. The CDR3, as DNA: TGTGCCAGCAAAAGTGGGGACGGGTTCTACGAGCAGTACTTC.